This T cell receptor beta chain appears in the sequencing data of a study of technical replicates of blood from a few donors (dated by TCRdb to about 2017). The method was the immunoSEQ multiplex PCR assay. TCRdb stores this immuneACCESS table with in-frame sequences only. Part of the clones is absent; in the studies checked, under half of the shortfall reflects unresolved V genes, and no reason is known for the rest. Counted in this sample were 84,000 or so clones; around 94% of them appeared once. 0.2% to 0.3% of the sample is in the top ten clones. Details on this clone: Its cognate antigen has yet to be identified. The record has no base qualities; no much larger clone is one base away.

This receptor was taken from a human donor in good health. Sequencing input: T cells isolated from PBMCs.

In nucleotide form, the sequence is TGCAGCGTTGAAGATCTGGGCAGGGCCTACAATGAGCAGTTCTTC. Translated, it gives CSVEDLGRAYNEQFF. In this chain, TRBV29-1 is recombined with TRBJ2-1; the D region possibly corresponds to TRBD1 (5 bases align). The CDR3 starts with the cysteine, ends with the phenylalanine, and has 15 residues. Only CDR3 DNA remains: 45 bases, in frame from the first base. Per the germline V gene, SQVTM is the CDR1 and ANQGSEA is the CDR2. Between the V and J ends, shortened by 0 bases and 2 bases respectively, the junction contains 11 bases.